Sequencing of this TCR beta chain was carried out in a study of OX40 agonist ivuxolimab in advanced cancers. Clones were sequenced by immunoSEQ multiplex PCR, and TCRdb holds only the in-frame ones, with some missing. The sample holds 37,000 or so clones, 80% to 90% seen once. The ends were cut back, 5 bases at V and 3 bases at J, with 13 bases in the middle. The germline V gene encodes CDR1 SGHAT and CDR2 FQNNGV. This CDR3 is built from 14 residues. This receptor was identified in an adult with an advanced solid tumor such as melanoma, head and neck, liver or kidney cancer. The V gene is TRBV11-2, the J gene TRBJ1-2, with D possibly being TRBD1 (5 bases). The sample was CD4+ or CD8+ T cells sorted from blood, taken in a trial of the OX40 agonist ivuxolimab. Here the CDR3 reads CASSPTGPHYGYTF. CDR3 nucleotides: TGTGCCAGCAGCCCCACGGGGCCCCACTATGGCTACACCTTC.